These 9 T cell receptor beta chains were sequenced from one sample in a study of identical twins. TCRdb reprocessed the 5' RACE reads via MiXCR and lists one record per CDR3 protein. The sample holds around 1.7 million distinct CDR3 sequences, about 31% seen once. Sequencing was done on a sample of cord blood. These receptors all come from a newborn girl in good health.

In its sample, this clonotype was seen a few times. The chain is built from TRBV5-1 and TRBJ2-3, with 7 bases identical to TRBD2. The CDR3 contains 17 residues. J lost 2 bases, V lost 1 base, and 10 bases had no gene match. Germline-derived CDR1 and CDR2 are SGHRS and YFSETQ. The CDR3 loop is CASSLTAGVGDTDTQYF. CDR3 bases: TGCGCCAGCAGCTTGACGGCGGGAGTAGGGGACACAGATACGCAGTATTTT.

The table lists this clonotype with a few counts. The rearrangement links TRBV5-1 to TRBJ2-4; 10 nucleotides align to TRBD1. Trimming removed 4 bases from V and 2 bases from J; junction bases left unmatched: 15. The germline CDR1 and CDR2 sequences are SGHRS and YFSETQ. This CDR3 contains 19 residues. CDR3 sequence: CASSPGTGEGAGSKNIQYF. In DNA form, the CDR3 reads TGCGCCAGCAGCCCCGGGACAGGGGAGGGAGCAGGATCCAAAAACATTCAGTACTTC.

The sample holds one count of this clonotype. The germline gene is not matched at one end of the junction; a read error may be the cause. The genes are TRBV20-1 and TRBJ2-1; TRBD2 matches at 8 bases. This CDR3 has 13 residues. Germline CDR1 and CDR2: DFQATT and SNEGSKA (reference sequence). In DNA form, the CDR3 reads TGCAGTGCCCCGGGACTAGGCCACAACGAGCAGTTCTTC. It is translated as CSAPGLGHNEQFF.

V gene TRBV11-2 combines with J gene TRBJ2-3; TRBD2 matches 12 bases. The V and J ends lost 3 bases and 1 base, in that order; junction bases with no gene match: 5. There are 17 residues in the CDR3. Germline-derived CDR1 and CDR2 are SGHAT and FQNNGV. The CDR3 nucleotides are TGTGCCAGCAGCTTCCTAGCGGGAGGGCCTCGCACAGATACGCAGTATTTT. Translated: CASSFLAGGPRTDTQYF.

The CDR3 spells CASSLEQVGTEAFF. The DNA of the CDR3 is TGTGCCAGCAGTTTAGAACAGGTAGGCACTGAAGCTTTCTTT. The rearrangement links TRBV12-3 or TRBV12-4 to TRBJ1-1; D is possibly TRBD1 (5 bases). The CDR3 has 14 residues. The germline V and J ends were trimmed by 1 base and 4 bases, with 10 bases remaining between them.

The sample holds a few counts of this clonotype. This chain links TRBV20-1 with TRBJ2-5; 7 nucleotides match TRBD2. Germline V gene data show CDR1 as DFQATT and CDR2 as SNEGSKA (reference sequence). There are 13 residues in the CDR3. Trimming at V came to 4 bases and at J to 5 bases, leaving 7 bases not matched to a gene. The CDR3: CSAKLASYETQYF. CDR3 DNA sequence: TGCAGTGCTAAACTAGCGTCTTATGAGACCCAGTACTTC.

The CDR3 coding sequence is TGCAGTGCAGGTCTGGGACCGTTTATGAACACTGAAGCTTTCTTT. It encodes CSAGLGPFMNTEAFF. The chain joins TRBV20-1 to TRBJ1-1; D possibly corresponds to TRBD1 (5 bases). V shed 6 bases and J shed 0 bases, with 17 bases lying between them. Germline V gene lookup returns CDR1 DFQATT and CDR2 SNEGSKA (reference sequence). The length of the CDR3 is 15 residues.

This clonotype showed up just a few times. The rearrangement joins TRBV20-1 to TRBJ2-5, with a weak D call TRBD2 (5 bases). Near its end, the DNA agrees better with TRBJ2-7, so the J call may be wrong. The germline CDR1 and CDR2 sequences are DFQATT and SNEGSKA (reference sequence). This CDR3 region has 13 residues. CDR3 region: CSAYPAGSHEQYF. Written as DNA, the CDR3 is TGCAGTGCCTATCCCGCGGGTAGCCACGAGCAGTACTTC.

The chain has TRBV2 and TRBJ1-2; D is ambiguous. Looked up from germline, CDR1 is SNHLY and CDR2 is FYNNEI. This CDR3 comprises 13 residues. Trimming took off 3 bases at V and 5 bases at J, with 10 bases between the two ends. The chain's CDR3 is CASSDGTLYGYTF. The DNA of the CDR3 is TGTGCCAGCAGTGACGGCACGCTTTATGGCTACACCTTC.